This T cell receptor beta chain was sequenced in a study of Ad26.COV2.S vaccination and SARS-CoV-2 variants (dated by TCRdb to the early 2020s). For the wider study: Vaccine-arm donors were drawn from COV1001, a multicentre, randomized, double-blind, placebo-controlled phase I-IIa trial of Ad26.COV2.S in healthy adults. A total of 32 samples were included in the TCR-sequenced set, comprising roughly 19 Ad26.COV2.S vaccine recipients, 5 placebo recipients and 8 SARS-CoV-2 convalescent individuals. Throughout the experiments and outcome assessment, investigators stayed blinded to trial group allocation. Ad26.COV2.S was given intramuscularly at 5x10^10 or 1x10^11 viral particles, as a single shot or as two shots 56 days apart. TCRbeta repertoire sequencing served as the tool for gauging how specific and how broad the SARS-CoV-2-reactive T cell receptors were following Ad26.COV2.S vaccination. Participants in the trial were split at random into five groups of five each, receiving low-dose or high-dose Ad26.COV2.S once or twice, or else placebo on both occasions. On the study overall, not on this receptor specifically: According to the authors, total T cell responses may have been underestimated by the TCR breadth and depth analyses. The study lacked the statistical power to compare responses across vaccine doses or regimens. After vaccination, substantial breadth of spike-specific CD8+ and CD4+ T cell responses was reported. Ad26.COV2.S recipients had higher spike-specific TCR breadth than placebo recipients (P = 0.0014). Vaccine and placebo recipients had similar non-spike TCR breadth, a finding consistent with the vaccine containing only spike.

With regard to this clone: Its antigen remains undetermined. Base qualities are missing; no much larger clone stands one base away.

In the paper's terms, the treatment or condition label means: 15 to 20 received Ad26.COV2.S at low or high dose, single or two shots; 5 received placebo; per-sample allocation not given. For vaccine and placebo recipients, repertoires were sequenced using samples collected on day 63 after the first injection. In Cohort 1b, roughly 25 adults aged 18-55 years were enrolled at a single site in Boston, USA, between 29 July and 7 August 2020. Ad26.COV2.S was a replication-incompetent adenovirus type 26 vector expressing a prefusion-stabilized SARS-CoV-2 spike protein from the original Wuhan strain. From the cysteine up to the phenylalanine, the CDR3 has a length of 13 residues. Only the CDR3 region is kept as DNA, spanning 39 bases read in frame from base 1. V and J are truncated by 1 base and 7 bases respectively, leaving an intervening sequence of 7 bases. The CDR1 and CDR2 encoded by the germline V gene (reference sequence) are MNHEY and SMNVEV.

TCRbeta CDR3 regions were sequenced with the immunoSEQ Assay. After extraction, genomic DNA underwent amplification by bias-controlled multiplex PCR, followed by high-throughput sequencing. From the authors' description of their analysis: To quantify the absolute abundance of each unique TCRbeta CDR3 region, sequences were collapsed and filtered. T cell fraction was estimated by normalization of TCRbeta template counts to usable DNA, with usable DNA being measured through amplification of reference genes present in all nucleated cells. Repertoire TCRs were annotated as SARS-CoV-2-specific by exact matching of V gene, CDR3 amino acid sequence and J gene to a known reactive TCR set. The reference SARS-CoV-2 TCR set was obtained from MIRA and was filtered for enrichment in COVID-19-positive ImmuneCODE repertoires, whereby public or cross-reactive TCRs were removed. Drawing on the MIRA antigens, annotated TCRs were analysed further at the level of specific ORF or position within ORF. Breadth was defined as annotated unique rearrangements over total unique productive rearrangements; depth was the summed frequency of those rearrangements. Group comparisons of TCR breadth used two-sided Wilcoxon rank-sum tests. TCRdb retrieved this table from immuneACCESS and kept in-frame rearrangements only. Not all clones are present; in checked studies, unresolved V genes account for under half, and no reason is known for the remainder. Clone size and the V and J calls come from that table; the DNA yielded D and trimming. The sample table lists roughly 350,000 clones, approximately 86% of them with a count of one. Of the sample, about 11% falls within the top ten clones.

The chain employs TRBV27 and TRBJ2-2, with the D gene uncertain. The sequenced sample was peripheral blood, obtained in a trial of Ad26.COV2.S vaccine versus placebo. This clonotype was obtained from a person aged 18-65 years who received the Ad26.COV2.S COVID-19 vaccine or a placebo. The nucleotide sequence reads as follows: TGTGCCAGCAGTTTATGGCCTAACGGGGAGCTGTTTTTT. Its product reads: CASSLWPNGELFF.